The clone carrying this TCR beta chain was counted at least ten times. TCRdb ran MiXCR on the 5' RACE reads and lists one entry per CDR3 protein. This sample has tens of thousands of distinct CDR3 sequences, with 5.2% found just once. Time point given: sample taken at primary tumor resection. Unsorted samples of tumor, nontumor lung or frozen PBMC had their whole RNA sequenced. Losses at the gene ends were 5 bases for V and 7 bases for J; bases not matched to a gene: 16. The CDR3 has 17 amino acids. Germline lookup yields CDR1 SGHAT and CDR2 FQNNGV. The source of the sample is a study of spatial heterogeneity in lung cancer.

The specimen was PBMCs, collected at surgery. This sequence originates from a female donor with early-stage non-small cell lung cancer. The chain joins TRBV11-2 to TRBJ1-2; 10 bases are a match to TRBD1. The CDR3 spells CASSPTFTGTGVSGYTF. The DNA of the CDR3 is TGTGCCAGCAGCCCCACATTTACCGGGACAGGGGTCTCTGGCTACACCTTC.